The present entry profiles one T cell receptor beta chain with its context. Antigen specificity is unknown. This sample was taken from a study of response to subunit inactivated influenza vaccine. Between the trimmed V and J ends, which lost 2 bases and 4 bases, there was a span of 7 bases. Germline V gene data show CDR1 as DFQATT and CDR2 as SNEGSKA (reference sequence). The CDR3 extends over 12 amino acids. Overall study findings and caveats: Authors suggested that a seasonal influenza vaccination recruits few new T cells each time.

TCRdb re-analysed the RT-PCR reads in MiXCR, keeping a single row per CDR3 protein. The table records 300,000 to 350,000 distinct CDR3 sequences, 21% of them present only once. This TCR came from a man aged 45 to 70 who received an inactivated influenza vaccine. The chain employs TRBV20-1 and TRBJ2-3; TRBD2 might be the D (6 bases). The sequences come from PBMCs from blood, collected around 22 months after vaccination. The CDR3 DNA reads as TGCAGTGCTAGACCGGGAGCAGATACGCAGTATTTT. Translating gives CSARPGADTQYF.